Shown below are 12 T cell receptor beta chains from a single sample sequenced in a study of response to subunit inactivated influenza vaccine. TCRdb reprocessed the RT-PCR reads via MiXCR and lists one record per CDR3 protein. The sample includes some 540,000 distinct CDR3 sequences, around 21% seen only once; the top ten take roughly 2.8%. The data were also submitted as part of a second study, on T cells expressing NK-cell markers. That work states: TCR beta libraries carry UMIs added by 5'RACE template switching.

The material sequenced was CD4+ T cells sorted from PBMCs, taken approximately 13 days after vaccination. Receptors originate from a man aged 45 to 65 who received an inactivated influenza vaccine.

The chain has TRBV18 and TRBJ1-6; no clear D gene. The CDR3 spans 15 residues. Germline V lookup: CDR1 KGHSH, CDR2 LQKENI. The V gene lost 3 bases and the J gene lost 11 bases, with 17 bases spanning the gap. Here the CDR3 reads CASSPSTGELAPLHF. The CDR3 DNA is TGTGCCAGCTCACCTTCGACCGGGGAACTGGCACCCCTCCACTTT.

A few counts support this clonotype. The chain uses TRBV9 and TRBJ2-1; D gene uncertain. CDR3 length: 14 amino acids. The V gene lost 4 bases and the J gene lost 4 bases, with 12 bases spanning the gap. Germline CDR1 reads SGDLS; CDR2 reads YYNGEE. The CDR3 DNA follows: TGTGCCAGCAGCCCCCTCGGCCTGTACAATGAGCAGTTCTTC. Its translation is CASSPLGLYNEQFF.

This clonotype was detected only a few times. A read error may account for a junction end that differs from germline. The chain uses TRBV7-2 and TRBJ2-7, with TRBD1 as a possible D gene (6 bases). This CDR3 spans 11 amino acids. Germline CDR1 and CDR2: SGHTA and FQGNSA. As DNA, the CDR3 is TGTGCCAGCAGCCGAGGACAGAGTGCCGCTTTC. This sequence encodes CASSRGQSAAF.

This clonotype appeared a few times. The chain is built from TRBV9 and TRBJ2-3; D is unresolved. V lost 0 bases and J 0 bases, leaving 11 bases between the germline ends. This CDR3 region has 16 residues. Germline CDR1 SGDLS, CDR2 YYNGEE. The CDR3 loop is CASSVAWGTSTDTQYF. The CDR3 coding sequence is TGTGCCAGCAGCGTAGCTTGGGGTACTAGCACAGATACGCAGTATTTT. The full variable domain, completed using reference TRBV9 and TRBJ2-3, is DSGVTQTPKHLITATGQRVTLRCSPRSGDLSVYWYQQSLDQGLQFLIQYYNGEERAKGNILERFSAQQFPDLHSELNLSSLELGDSALYFCASSVAWGTSTDTQYFGPGTRLTVL.

This clonotype occurred a few times. The CDR3 sequence: CASSPTRGGPSYEQYF. In DNA, the CDR3 is TGCGCCAGCAGTCCTACCAGGGGGGGGCCCTCCTACGAGCAGTACTTC. The chain combines TRBV4-1 with TRBJ2-7; D tentatively reads TRBD1 or TRBD2 (7 bases each). The CDR3 is 16 residues long. Germline V gene lookup returns CDR1 MGHRA and CDR2 YSYEKL. Deletions cut 6 bases from V and 0 bases from J, with 18 bases between.

This clonotype was counted a few times. The V call is TRBV20-1, the J call TRBJ1-2; 8 bases line up with TRBD1. After removal of 3 bases from V and 8 bases from J, the junction contained 11 bases not matched to a gene. Germline CDR1 DFQATT, CDR2 SNEGSKA (reference sequence). The length of the CDR3 is 14 residues. CDR3 protein: CSASDRGRFSGYTF. The CDR3 DNA follows: TGCAGTGCTAGCGACAGGGGAAGGTTTTCGGGCTACACCTTC.

Ten or more counts support this clonotype. This chain links TRBV4-2 with TRBJ2-1, with TRBD2 matching 14 bases. V shed 0 bases and J 6 bases; nucleotides not matched to a gene: 19. The germline V gene has CDR1 LGHNA and CDR2 YNFKEQ. The CDR3 spans 22 residues. CDR3 sequence reads: CASSQDSPAGLAGVSFFNEQFF. The CDR3 nucleotides are TGTGCCAGCAGCCAAGATAGCCCCGCGGGACTAGCGGGAGTAAGCTTCTTCAATGAGCAGTTCTTC.

V gene TRBV5-1 combines with J gene TRBJ2-1; D is tentatively TRBD1 or TRBD2 (5 bases each). This CDR3 is built from 15 residues. The V end was cut by 0 bases, the J end by 9 bases, with 16 bases between. The germline CDR1 and CDR2 sequences are SGHRS and YFSETQ. CDR3 DNA: TGCGCCAGCAGCTTGGGAGGGGTGCGGACCAGTGAGCAGTTCTTC. Its translation: CASSLGGVRTSEQFF.

The table lists this clonotype with a few counts. The V call is TRBV29-1, the J call TRBJ2-3, with D unresolved. Germline V gene sequence: CDR1 SQVTM, CDR2 ANQGSEA. V shed 6 bases and J shed 2 bases, with 6 bases lying between them. CDR3 size: 11 residues. DNA of the CDR3: TGCAGCGTGCGAAACACAGATACGCAGTATTTT. Protein: CSVRNTDTQYF.

The chain is built from TRBV10-3 and TRBJ1-5; D unresolved. CDR3 length: 14 residues. CDR1 is ENHRY and CDR2 is SYGVKD in the germline V gene. The ends were cut back, 4 bases at V and 4 bases at J, with 11 bases in the middle. Here the CDR3 reads CAISATSTNQPQHF. For the CDR3, the DNA is TGTGCCATCAGTGCGACAAGTACAAATCAGCCCCAGCATTTT.

The table lists this clonotype with a few counts. This chain links TRBV5-1 with TRBJ1-1; D perhaps matches TRBD1 (6 bases). The CDR3 is 14 residues long. CDR1 and CDR2 (germline): SGHRS, YFSETQ. The V and J ends lost 6 bases and 0 bases respectively, with 12 bases between them. CDR3 region: CASIGGPLNTEAFF. The CDR3 coding sequence is TGCGCCAGCATCGGGGGCCCCCTGAACACTGAAGCTTTCTTT.

The J gene is TRBJ1-1, the V gene TRBV5-1; D uncertain. Looked up from germline, CDR1 is SGHRS and CDR2 is YFSETQ. The CDR3 consists of 15 residues. V dropped 4 bases and J dropped 1 base, with 14 bases sitting between them. The CDR3 loop is CASSGSLGKNTEAFF. CDR3 nucleotide sequence: TGCGCCAGCAGCGGATCACTAGGGAAGAACACTGAAGCTTTCTTT.